Presented here are 32 T cell receptor beta chains from one specimen sequenced in a study of patients and donors after allogeneic stem cell transplantation. MiXCR, run by TCRdb on the RT-PCR reads, gives a single entry per CDR3 protein. The sample shows about 960,000 distinct CDR3 sequences, roughly 18% of them seen only once. Sequencing was performed on blood, either unsorted or a sorted T cell fraction (not recorded which). The receptors come from a human donor who was either an allogeneic HSCT recipient or a stem cell or donor lymphocyte infusion donor (not recorded which). It is not recorded whose cells these are; they may come from a transplant donor.

This clonotype was found a few times. J is TRBJ2-1 and V is TRBV10-3, with a weak D call TRBD1 (6 bases). This CDR3 spans 15 amino acids. Germline values: CDR1 ENHRY, CDR2 SYGVKD. With 7 bases removed from V and 0 bases from J, the gap between germline ends came to 13 bases. CDR3 nucleotide sequence: TGTGCCATCACCCCATACAGGGTCTCCTACAATGAGCAGTTCTTC. This translates into CAITPYRVSYNEQFF.

The V call is TRBV20-1, the J call TRBJ1-5, with TRBD1 matching 7 bases. The V gene's germline CDR1 is DFQATT and CDR2 SNEGSKA (reference sequence). V was clipped by 0 bases and J by 1 base; unmatched bases: 3. The CDR3 totals 15 residues. DNA of the CDR3: TGCAGTGCTAGAGATCGGGACAGAAGCAATCAGCCCCAGCATTTT. It is translated as CSARDRDRSNQPQHF.

The chain recombines TRBV6-1 with TRBJ2-3, with D unresolved. The V gene lost 6 bases and the J gene lost 2 bases, with 15 bases spanning the gap. This CDR3 has 15 amino acids. Germline assignment: CDR1 MNHNS and CDR2 SASEGT. This CDR3 reads CASSLHRVNTDTQYF. CDR3 in DNA: TGTGCCAGCAGCCTACACCGGGTCAACACAGATACGCAGTATTTT.

The chain combines TRBV4-1 with TRBJ2-7, with D uncertain. CDR3 length: 14 residues. Germline V lookup: CDR1 MGHRA, CDR2 YSYEKL. The ends were cut back, 4 bases at V and 1 base at J, with 11 bases in the middle. This chain's CDR3 is CASSPTVASYEQYF. CDR3 nucleotide sequence: TGCGCCAGCAGCCCGACGGTGGCATCCTACGAGCAGTACTTC.

The rearrangement uses TRBV12-3 or TRBV12-4 and TRBJ1-1; possibly TRBD1 for D (6 bases). The CDR3 is 15 residues long. Trimming left V 3 bases short and J 4 bases short, with 15 bases between. The CDR3: CASSLGGAGVTEAFF. CDR3 DNA sequence: TGTGCCAGCAGTTTGGGGGGCGCGGGTGTCACTGAAGCTTTCTTT.

There are a few counts of this clonotype. The V and J genes are TRBV4-1 and TRBJ1-2; tentatively, D is TRBD1 (5 bases). V gave up 4 bases and J gave up 6 bases, with 15 bases separating them. CDR1 is MGHRA, CDR2 YSYEKL, per germline. This CDR3 is built from 14 residues. The CDR3 loop is CASSLLMGVDGYTF. As DNA, the CDR3 is TGCGCCAGCAGCCTCCTAATGGGGGTGGATGGCTACACCTTC.

In its sample, this clonotype was seen a few times. The CDR3 is CSAMGGNNQPQHF. The DNA of the CDR3 is TGCAGTGCTATGGGAGGTAATAATCAGCCCCAGCATTTT. The chain recombines TRBV20-1 with TRBJ1-5; D call uncertain. Per the germline V gene, CDR1 is DFQATT and CDR2 is SNEGSKA (reference sequence). The CDR3 covers 13 residues. The V and J ends lost 4 bases and 4 bases respectively, with 11 bases between them.

This clonotype has only a few counts. This chain uses TRBV20-1 with TRBJ1-1; D is unresolved. This CDR3 comprises 13 residues. Trimming took off 5 bases at V and 4 bases at J, with 14 bases between the two ends. Germline CDR1 is DFQATT and CDR2 is SNEGSKA (reference sequence). The CDR3 loop reads CSAATRVATEAFF. The CDR3 DNA reads as TGCAGTGCTGCTACACGTGTCGCCACTGAAGCTTTCTTT.

This clonotype came up many times. V and J are TRBV29-1 and TRBJ2-5, with D possibly matching TRBD2 (6 bases). V dropped 5 bases and J dropped 2 bases, with 12 bases sitting between them. The germline gives CDR1 SQVTM, CDR2 ANQGSEA. The CDR3 spans 13 residues. CDR3 sequence (DNA): TGCAGCGTTAGGCGGGACCCTCAAGAGACCCAGTACTTC. This gives the protein CSVRRDPQETQYF.

There are many counts of this clonotype. The CDR3 is CASSLQDMNTEAFF. Here the CDR3 DNA reads TGTGCCAGCAGTTTGCAGGATATGAACACTGAAGCTTTCTTT. The genes are TRBV12-3 or TRBV12-4 and TRBJ1-1; D gene uncertain. The CDR3 loop spans 14 amino acids. V was pared by 3 bases and J by 0 bases, with 8 bases between.

The V gene is TRBV6-5, the J gene TRBJ1-1, with unresolved D. This CDR3 region has 14 residues. Germline CDR1 and CDR2: MNHEY and SVGAGI. Trimming removed 4 bases at V and 2 bases at J, with 11 bases between. The CDR3 here is CASSWRQANTEAFF. DNA for the CDR3: TGTGCCAGCAGTTGGAGGCAGGCAAACACTGAAGCTTTCTTT.

The gene calls are TRBV6-2 or TRBV6-3 and TRBJ1-1; D might be TRBD1 (5 bases). The CDR3 totals 15 residues. Germline V gene data show CDR1 as MNHEY and CDR2 as SVGEGT. Trimming removed 6 bases from V and 5 bases from J, with 19 bases in between. The chain's CDR3 is CASSPTGAVRTEAFF. Written as DNA, the CDR3 is TGTGCCAGCAGCCCCACCGGGGCAGTTCGAACTGAAGCTTTCTTT.

The V call is TRBV25-1, the J call TRBJ2-5; TRBD2 is a possible D gene (6 bases). CDR1 is MGHDK and CDR2 is SYGVNS in the germline V gene. The V gene lost 4 bases and the J gene lost 7 bases, with 13 bases spanning the gap. This CDR3 is built from 13 residues. CDR3 nucleotides: TGTGCCAGCAGTGCGCGGGACTCGGGGACCCAGTACTTC. Protein sequence: CASSARDSGTQYF.

This clonotype showed up just a few times. The chain couples TRBV7-9 to TRBJ1-6; D perhaps matches TRBD1 (5 bases). CDR1 and CDR2 from the germline V gene are SEHNR and FQNEAQ (reference sequence). CDR3 length: 17 amino acids. Trimming took off 2 bases at V and 5 bases at J, with 16 bases between the two ends. The CDR3 loop reads CASSLFGRRGHNSPLHF. Here the CDR3 DNA reads TGTGCCAGCAGCTTATTCGGCAGGAGGGGCCATAATTCACCCCTCCACTTT.

The chain joins TRBV7-9 to TRBJ2-3, with 7 bases fitting TRBD2. This CDR3 is built from 16 residues. The germline CDR1 and CDR2 sequences are SEHNR and FQNEAQ (reference sequence). V gave up 3 bases and J gave up 2 bases; unmatched junction bases: 8. CDR3 DNA sequence: TGTGCCAGCAGCTTCAGACTAGCACTAGTCACAGATACGCAGTATTTT. Its translation is CASSFRLALVTDTQYF.

The chain employs TRBV7-9 and TRBJ1-1; weak D call: TRBD1 (5 bases). This CDR3 has 16 amino acids. The V end was cut by 6 bases, the J end by 1 base, with 18 bases between. Per germline, CDR1 SEHNR and CDR2 FQNEAQ (reference sequence). CDR3 sequence: CASRPVGGAENTEAFF. The DNA of the CDR3 is TGTGCCAGCAGACCTGTGGGAGGGGCTGAGAACACTGAAGCTTTCTTT.

This clonotype was observed at least ten times. The rearrangement uses TRBV6-2 or TRBV6-3 and TRBJ1-2, with 7 bases aligning to TRBD1. The CDR3 extends over 14 amino acids. Germline-derived CDR1 and CDR2 are MNHEY and SVGEGT. V lost 3 bases, J lost 2 bases, and 3 bases stayed unmatched. The CDR3 DNA reads TGTGCCAGCAGTTATGGGACAGCAAACTATGGCTACACCTTC. Protein product: CASSYGTANYGYTF.

This clonotype was seen at least ten times. Here the CDR3 DNA reads TGCGCCAGCAGCTTAGGCGGGACAGAACGTTACGAGCAGTACTTC. It yields the protein CASSLGGTERYEQYF. V and J are TRBV5-1 and TRBJ2-7; tentatively, D is TRBD1 (7 bases). Germline CDR1 is SGHRS and CDR2 is YFSETQ. The CDR3 spans 15 residues. Trimming pared 2 bases from V and 4 bases from J, leaving 16 bases between.

This chain links TRBV7-3 with TRBJ2-7; D uncertain. Germline lookup yields CDR1 SGHTA and CDR2 FQGTGA. CDR3 length: 15 residues. Trimming removed 5 bases at V and 2 bases at J, with 16 bases between. The CDR3 is CASSLNPDRPYEQYF. The CDR3 coding sequence is TGTGCCAGCAGCCTAAACCCGGATCGTCCCTACGAGCAGTACTTC.

V is TRBV5-1 and J is TRBJ2-7; 7 bases fit TRBD1. The CDR3 sequence is 15 residues long. V gave up 4 bases and J gave up 3 bases; unmatched junction bases: 10. Germline values: CDR1 SGHRS, CDR2 YFSETQ. The CDR3 region is CASSPRPGQIYEQYF. CDR3 nucleotides: TGCGCCAGCAGCCCCAGACCGGGACAGATCTACGAGCAGTACTTC.

The rearrangement links TRBV6-1 to TRBJ1-3, with 10 positions matching TRBD1. Trimming removed 6 bases from V and 4 bases from J; junction bases left unmatched: 9. This CDR3 is 16 amino acids long. The V gene's germline CDR1 is MNHNS and CDR2 SASEGT. The chain's CDR3 is CASSRGQGPTGNTIYF. The DNA of the CDR3 is TGTGCCAGCAGCAGGGGACAGGGGCCAACCGGAAACACCATATATTTT.

This clonotype was recorded many times. The chain is built from TRBV18 and TRBJ2-7; maybe TRBD1 (6 bases). V shed 3 bases and J shed 3 bases, with 9 bases lying between them. This CDR3 comprises 13 residues. Germline V gene lookup returns CDR1 KGHSH and CDR2 LQKENI. CDR3: CASSPGQIYEQYF. DNA for the CDR3: TGTGCCAGCTCACCTGGACAGATCTACGAGCAGTACTTC.

In its sample, this clonotype was seen many times. V and J are TRBV12-3 or TRBV12-4 and TRBJ2-1, with D possibly called TRBD1 or TRBD2 (5 bases each). V was pared by 3 bases and J by 8 bases, with 17 bases between. This CDR3 comprises 15 residues. The CDR3 coding sequence is TGTGCCAGCAGTTTCTCCGGGCTGGGGGTAGATGAGCAGTTCTTC. It specifies CASSFSGLGVDEQFF.

This chain connects TRBV12-3 or TRBV12-4 to TRBJ2-5; 7 bases are shared with TRBD2. J lost 7 bases, V lost 7 bases, and 18 bases had no gene match. The CDR3 contains 16 residues. DNA of the CDR3: TGTGCCAGCACCCCGACCGGGACTACTAGGGAGGGGACCCAGTACTTC. Translation: CASTPTGTTREGTQYF.

The sample holds a few counts of this clonotype. The chain links TRBV20-1 to TRBJ2-2, with 9 nucleotides matching TRBD2. The CDR3 contains 15 residues. CDR1 DFQATT and CDR2 SNEGSKA come from the germline V gene (reference sequence). J was trimmed by 5 bases and V by 5 bases; bases with no gene match: 9. This chain's CDR3 is CSAPRTSVRTGELFF. The CDR3 nucleotides are TGCAGTGCTCCCAGGACTAGCGTGAGGACCGGGGAGCTGTTTTTT.

The rearrangement links TRBV7-9 to TRBJ1-6, with D hard to call. Trimming cost V 1 base and J 3 bases, with 13 bases left between them. Germline V gene data show CDR1 as SEHNR and CDR2 as FQNEAQ (reference sequence). The CDR3 is made up of 17 amino acids. The CDR3 loop is CASSLDFAEHYNSPLHF. In nucleotides, the CDR3 is TGTGCCAGCAGCTTAGATTTCGCGGAACACTATAATTCACCCCTCCACTTT.

This clonotype turned up a few times. This chain joins TRBV7-9 and TRBJ2-5; 12 positions agree with TRBD2. This CDR3 spans 17 amino acids. V dropped 5 bases and J dropped 5; count of bases not matched to a gene: 12. Germline V CDR1 and CDR2: SEHNR, FQNEAQ (reference sequence). CDR3 nucleotides: TGTGCCAGCAGCCTGCAATCGACTAGCGGGGGATTCGAGACCCAGTACTTC. Translating gives CASSLQSTSGGFETQYF.

The chain joins TRBV4-3 to TRBJ1-1, with D maybe TRBD1 (5 bases). Trimming took 1 base from V and 11 from J, leaving 17 bases between them. The CDR3 contains 14 residues. CDR1 is LGHNA, CDR2 YSLEER, per germline. DNA for the CDR3: TGCGCCAGCAGCCAAGGGGCAGGGAGGATGGGGGCTTTCTTT. Its translation: CASSQGAGRMGAFF.

This clonotype was recorded many times. J is TRBJ1-5 and V is TRBV6-1; 7 bases match TRBD1. Germline V gene sequence: CDR1 MNHNS, CDR2 SASEGT. CDR3 length: 14 amino acids. V lost 4 bases to trimming and J lost 2 bases; unmatched junction nucleotides: 2. CDR3 region: CASSGQGRNQPQHF. Written as DNA, the CDR3 is TGTGCCAGCAGTGGACAGGGACGCAATCAGCCCCAGCATTTT.

The chain combines TRBV6-5 with TRBJ1-2; 7 nucleotides agree with TRBD1. The CDR3 is 14 amino acids. Germline V CDR1 and CDR2: MNHEY, SVGAGI. J was trimmed by 5 bases and V by 4 bases; bases with no gene match: 7. The CDR3 coding sequence is TGTGCCAGCAGTTCCCAGACAGGGAAGTATGGCTACACCTTC. It translates to CASSSQTGKYGYTF.

The chain combines TRBV4-2 with TRBJ2-2; 7 nucleotides align to TRBD1. CDR3 length: 19 amino acids. CDR1 and CDR2 from the germline V gene are LGHNA and YNFKEQ. The trim removed 3 bases at V and 0 bases at J, leaving 13 bases unmatched. This chain's CDR3 is CASSHRARGLTPNTGELFF. CDR3 sequence (DNA): TGTGCCAGCAGCCACCGCGCAAGGGGGCTTACGCCGAACACCGGGGAGCTGTTTTTT.

The chain has TRBV3-1 and TRBJ2-3, with 7 bases fitting TRBD2. The germline V gene has CDR1 LGHDT and CDR2 YNNKEL (reference sequence). This CDR3 has 15 amino acids. With 2 bases clipped from V and 0 bases from J, the junction kept 2 bases outside the gene matches. The CDR3 region is CASSQFGGSTDTQYF. CDR3 DNA sequence: TGTGCCAGCAGCCAATTCGGGGGGAGCACAGATACGCAGTATTTT.